The 11 T cell receptor beta chains in this list originate from one sample, sequenced in a study of STAT3 mutations in large granular lymphocyte leukemia (dated by TCRdb to the late 2010s). Findings and caveats that apply to the study as a whole: Every T-LGLL patient showed at least one immunodominant TCRbeta clonotype, and about half showed multiple immunodominant subclonotypes.

No antigen has been identified for these receptors. Library method: the immunoSEQ multiplex PCR assay. TCRdb stores this immuneACCESS table with in-frame sequences only. Part of the clones is absent; in the studies checked, under half of the shortfall reflects unresolved V genes, and no reason is known for the rest. The sample table holds thousands of clones, of which approximately 86% were seen once. The ten biggest clones cover approximately 17% of the sample. The specimen was PBMCs. The source is a human donor with T large granular lymphocyte leukemia. Some clones in this sample may be carry-over from other donors' samples.

This clone was seen just once. The gene calls are TRBV6-5 and TRBJ2-5; D unresolved. CDR1 is MNHEY, CDR2 SVGAGI, per germline. Trimming left V 6 bases short and J 9 bases short, with 17 bases between. The CDR3 length is 13 residues. The CDR3 here is CASRDRTGGSQYF. In DNA, the CDR3 is TGTGCCAGCAGGGACCGGACCGGTGGGTCCCAGTACTTC.

The rearrangement joins TRBV30 to TRBJ1-2; no reliable D call. The ends were cut back, 2 bases at V and 4 bases at J, with 17 bases in the middle. This CDR3 has 15 residues. Germline V gene sequence: CDR1 GTSNPN, CDR2 SVGIG (reference sequence). The CDR3 DNA reads TGTGCCTGGAGTTCGAGAGTCGGAAGGCTCTATGGCTACACCTTC. This translates into CAWSSRVGRLYGYTF.

The V gene is TRBV29-1, the J gene TRBJ2-7; D ambiguous. The CDR3 length is 13 residues. Germline V gives CDR1 SQVTM, CDR2 ANQGSEA. V was pared by 4 bases and J by 1 base, with 11 bases between. The DNA of the CDR3 is TGCAGCGTTGCAACCGGCCGGTCCTACGAGCAGTACTTC. Protein product: CSVATGRSYEQYF.

V and J are TRBV18 and TRBJ1-5; 9 bases match TRBD1. The germline V gene has CDR1 KGHSH and CDR2 LQKENI. The CDR3 spans 15 residues. The ends lost 3 bases at V and 2 bases at J; junction bases unmatched: 2. In DNA form, the CDR3 reads TGTGCCAGCTCACCGGACAGGGGAGGCAATCAGCCCCAGCATTTT. Residues: CASSPDRGGNQPQHF.

The J gene is TRBJ1-5, the V gene TRBV5-1; D uncertain. CDR1 SGHRS and CDR2 YFSETQ come from the germline V gene. The V end lost 4 bases, the J end lost 6 bases, and 14 bases lay between the germline ends. The CDR3 sequence is 14 residues long. The CDR3 DNA sequence: TGCGCCAGCAGCCCGTTTGGGGAGGGTCAGCCCCAGCATTTT. It yields the protein CASSPFGEGQPQHF.

V is TRBV14 and J is TRBJ1-2; 11 nucleotides align to TRBD1. The CDR3 totals 14 residues. The junction had 4 bases not matched to a gene; V was cut back by 4 bases and J by 6 bases. The V gene's germline CDR1 is SGHDN and CDR2 FVKESK. Written as DNA, the CDR3 is TGTGCCAGCAGCCTCCAGGACAGGGGGCATGGCTACACCTTC. This encodes CASSLQDRGHGYTF.

The gene calls are TRBV18 and TRBJ1-2, with TRBD1 matching 10 bases. V lost 1 base to trimming and J lost 7 bases; unmatched junction nucleotides: 0. The V gene's germline CDR1 is KGHSH and CDR2 LQKENI. The CDR3 has 13 amino acids. CDR3 sequence (DNA): TGTGCCAGCTCACCACGGGACAGGGGTGGCTACACCTTC. The encoded protein is CASSPRDRGGYTF. Full variable domain (missing parts from reference TRBV18 and TRBJ1-2): NAGVMQNPRHLVRRRGQEARLRCSPMKGHSHVYWYRQLPEEGLKFMVYLQKENIIDESGMPKERFSAEFPKEGPSILRIQQVVRGDSAAYFCASSPRDRGGYTFGSGTRLTVV.

The chain joins TRBV15 to TRBJ1-1, with D perhaps matching TRBD1 (6 bases). The CDR3 has 14 residues. Germline CDR1 reads LNHNV; CDR2 reads YYDKDF (reference sequence). Trimming pared 6 bases from V and 5 bases from J, leaving 16 bases between. CDR3 sequence (DNA): TGTGCCACCAGGACTCCCGGGACATCGACTGAAGCTTTCTTT. This encodes CATRTPGTSTEAFF.

The rearrangement links TRBV28 to TRBJ2-5; unclear D gene. CDR1 and CDR2 (germline): MDHEN, SYDVKM. This CDR3 contains 13 residues. The ends were cut back, 3 bases at V and 2 bases at J, with 7 bases in the middle. The CDR3 protein is CASSFSHQETQYF. The CDR3 coding sequence is TGTGCCAGCAGTTTCAGCCATCAAGAGACCCAGTACTTC.

The chain is built from TRBV15 and TRBJ2-2; no clear D gene. CDR1 and CDR2 from the germline V gene are LNHNV and YYDKDF (reference sequence). The germline V and J ends were trimmed by 0 bases and 4 bases, with 6 bases remaining between them. This CDR3 is built from 14 residues. The DNA for the CDR3 is TGTGCCACCAGCAGAGATTATGGCACCGGGGAGCTGTTTTTT. Encoded protein: CATSRDYGTGELFF.

The V gene is TRBV5-4, the J gene TRBJ2-7, with D maybe TRBD1 (6 bases). This CDR3 region has 15 residues. Trimming left V 3 bases short and J 3 bases short, with 16 bases between. The V gene's germline CDR1 is SGHNT and CDR2 YYREEE (reference sequence). CDR3 loop: CASSSKPGQNYEQYF. In nucleotides, the CDR3 is TGTGCCAGCAGCTCAAAGCCGGGACAAAACTACGAGCAGTACTTC.